This T cell receptor (beta chain) derives from a study of early T cells in non-severe SARS-CoV-2 infection (dated by TCRdb to the early 2020s). For the study in its entirety: Bulk RNA from unsorted whole blood was used for TCR sequencing, so alpha and beta chains could not be paired.

The junction carries 6 bases between V and J, which are trimmed by 5 bases and 2 bases respectively. The CDR3 numbers 13 residues from cysteine through phenylalanine. The DNA shown is the 39-base CDR3, in frame from base 1. The germline V gene (reference sequence) gives CDR1 as SEHNR and CDR2 as FQNEAQ. Beyond this particular receptor, the publication reports: VDJdb matching was skewed toward anti-spike CD8 responses, so virus-specific expansions were likely underestimated and private and CD4 specificities were missed.

Libraries were built with 5' RACE. Reads for this sample came from a NextSeq 500. To correct for sequencing error and PCR bias, the TCR library protocol tagged individual cDNA molecules with unique molecular identifiers. Both TCR alpha and beta chains were sequenced, and tight co-correlation was observed between alpha and beta sequence abundances in each sample. As for how the authors treated the data: Decombinator V4 was used to perform V gene, J gene and CDR3 annotation of TCR sequences. TCRs were defined as expanded if a significant change between any two time points was detected under a Poisson model with p below 0.0001. TCR abundances were normalised to the total number of TCRs sequenced per sample and expressed as counts per million. TRAV1-2 paired with TRAJ12, TRAJ20 or TRAJ33 defined MAIT TCRs, while TRAV10 paired with TRAJ18 defined iNKT TCRs. VDJdb, accessed 1 November 2021, was searched for CMV, EBV and SARS-CoV-2 annotated TCRs, excluding TCRs annotated for multiple antigens. In-frame beta chains were kept once TCRdb had trimmed the public reads at Q25 with fastp and called clones with MiXCR. Every entry covers one CDR3 protein and lists the most common genes and DNA from its rows. TCRdb, rather than the study authors, made the V and J calls. Counted in this sample were about 40,000 distinct CDR3 sequences; 4.7% of them appeared once. About 5% of the sample belongs to the ten largest clones.

A case-control design nested within a healthcare worker cohort in London, UK, was used, with weekly nasopharyngeal swab PCR tests and blood sampling performed. Healthcare workers were recruited during the week of the UK lockdown, between 23 and 31 March 2020, and followed weekly for up to roughly 15 weeks. Concerning this clonotype itself: The antigen it binds to is not known. Nothing much larger sits one base from this clone, and base qualities are not available.

The receptor was derived from an adult who was a healthcare worker with PCR-confirmed SARS-CoV-2 infection or an uninfected control (not recorded which). Rearrangement joined TRBV7-9 to TRBJ2-2; confidence is insufficient to name the D gene. Sequencing was carried out using whole blood. The nucleotides are TGTGCCAGCAGCCTCCCAAACACCGGGGAGCTGTTTTTT. The encoded protein is CASSLPNTGELFF.